The following is a T cell receptor (beta chain) sequence with its context. Sequencing of TCR beta covered CD8+ and CD4+ T cells obtained from blood. In the multiple sclerosis control group, patients were treatment-naive and had stable or active relapsing-remitting disease. Negative isolation was applied to CD8+ and CD4+ T cells, and FACS enrichment was applied to TEMRA cells. These data belong to a study of CD8 T cells in Susac syndrome. Random hexamers served to reverse transcribe about 0.5 to 1 ug RNA. Using its own MiXCR run on the immunoSEQ multiplex PCR reads, TCRdb lists one record per CDR3 protein. In the table there are under 150,000 distinct CDR3 sequences, roughly 80% of which are singletons. V was pared by 1 base and J by 0 bases, with 11 bases between. Germline assignment: CDR1 SEHNR and CDR2 FQNEAQ (reference sequence). The CDR3 contains 16 residues.

The chain uses TRBV7-9 and TRBJ2-3, with D hard to call. The TCR originated in a human donor with multiple sclerosis. The sequenced material came from CD8+ T cells from PBMCs. As DNA, the CDR3 is TGTGCCAGCAGCTTAGTGATCAACCCTAGCACAGATACGCAGTATTTT. Translation: CASSLVINPSTDTQYF. Using reference TRBV7-9 and TRBJ2-3 for the parts outside the CDR3, the full variable domain is DTGVSQNPRHKITKRGQNVTFRCDPISEHNRLYWYRQTLGQGPEFLTYFQNEAQLEKSRLLSDRFSAERPKGSFSTLEIQRTEQGDSAMYLCASSLVINPSTDTQYFGPGTRLTVL.